The TCR beta chain described here comes from a study of T cell responses to AZD1222 COVID-19 vaccine. Pooled samples include second doses given at about 4 or 12 weeks. As to this clone: Its specificity is not known.

Findings and limits, study-wide: After two AZD1222 doses, spike-specific TCR breadth and depth rose versus day 0. Donors were chiefly white British, with a greater number of females, and clonal diversity was perhaps underestimated. CD4 TCRs associated with vaccination spanned spike, dominating at 160-218 and 743-854.

Method: immunoSEQ multiplex PCR; TCRdb's copy keeps in-frame clones and lacks some. The sample lists around 78,000 clones; 85% to 90% were seen once. V lost 5 bases and J 5 bases, leaving 18 bases between the germline ends. Germline V lookup: CDR1 LNHDA, CDR2 SQIVND (reference sequence). This CDR3 region has 15 residues. This material consisted of peripheral blood, taken 28 days after the second AZD1222 dose. The chain uses TRBV19 and TRBJ1-2, with a weak D call TRBD1 (5 bases). The TCR was taken from an adult who received the AZD1222 COVID-19 vaccine. Here the CDR3 DNA reads TGTGCCAGTAGTCAATACACGGGGGATAATTATGGCTACACCTTC. Protein sequence: CASSQYTGDNYGYTF.